Described below is a single TCR beta chain sequence and its context. This specimen belongs to a study of blood T cell repertoires in COVID-19. The length of the CDR3 is 16 residues. From germline, CDR1 is GTSNPN and CDR2 SVGIG (reference sequence). Trimming shortened V by 0 bases and J by 3 bases, and 15 bases separated the two germline ends. Assay: immunoSEQ multiplex PCR; the TCRdb copy retains only in-frame clones and omits some. The repertoire holds approximately 280,000 clones, with approximately 86% as singletons. This chain joins TRBV30 and TRBJ2-1; tentatively, D is TRBD1 (5 bases). The sample taken for sequencing was PBMCs or T cells enriched from blood (not recorded which). The clonotype originates from a woman aged 18-29 years who had recovered from COVID-19. The CDR3 is CAWSVLRGMGYNEQFF. DNA for the CDR3: TGTGCCTGGAGTGTACTTAGGGGCATGGGCTACAATGAGCAGTTCTTC.